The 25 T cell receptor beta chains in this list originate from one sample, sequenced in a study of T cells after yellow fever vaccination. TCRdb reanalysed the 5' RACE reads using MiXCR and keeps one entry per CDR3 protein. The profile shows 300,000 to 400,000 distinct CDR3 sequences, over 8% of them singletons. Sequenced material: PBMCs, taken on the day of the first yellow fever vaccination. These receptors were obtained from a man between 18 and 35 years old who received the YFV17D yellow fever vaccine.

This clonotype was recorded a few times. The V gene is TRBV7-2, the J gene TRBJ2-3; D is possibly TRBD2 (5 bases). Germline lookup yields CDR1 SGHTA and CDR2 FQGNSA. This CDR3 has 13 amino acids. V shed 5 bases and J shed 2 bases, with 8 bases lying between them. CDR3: CASSAGFTDTQYF. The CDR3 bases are TGTGCCAGCAGCGCGGGCTTCACAGATACGCAGTATTTT. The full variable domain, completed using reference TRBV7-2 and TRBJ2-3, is GAGVSQSPSNKVTEKGKDVELRCDPISGHTALYWYRQSLGQGLEFLIYFQGNSAPDKSGLPSDRFSAERTGGSVSTLTIQRTQQEDSAVYLCASSAGFTDTQYFGPGTRLTVL.

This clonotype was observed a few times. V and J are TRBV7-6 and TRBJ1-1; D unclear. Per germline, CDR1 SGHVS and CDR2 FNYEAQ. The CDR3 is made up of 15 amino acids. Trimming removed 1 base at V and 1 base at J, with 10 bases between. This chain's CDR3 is CASSLEPLGNTEAFF. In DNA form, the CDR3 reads TGTGCCAGCAGCTTAGAACCCCTTGGGAACACTGAAGCTTTCTTT.

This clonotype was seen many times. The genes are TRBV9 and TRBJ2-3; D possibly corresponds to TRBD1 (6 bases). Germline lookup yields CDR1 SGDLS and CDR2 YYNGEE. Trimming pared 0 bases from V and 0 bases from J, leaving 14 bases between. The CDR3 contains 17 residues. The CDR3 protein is CASSVATRGKSTDTQYF. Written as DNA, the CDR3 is TGTGCCAGCAGCGTAGCTACGAGGGGGAAAAGCACAGATACGCAGTATTTT. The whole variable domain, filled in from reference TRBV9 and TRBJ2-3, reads DSGVTQTPKHLITATGQRVTLRCSPRSGDLSVYWYQQSLDQGLQFLIQYYNGEERAKGNILERFSAQQFPDLHSELNLSSLELGDSALYFCASSVATRGKSTDTQYFGPGTRLTVL.

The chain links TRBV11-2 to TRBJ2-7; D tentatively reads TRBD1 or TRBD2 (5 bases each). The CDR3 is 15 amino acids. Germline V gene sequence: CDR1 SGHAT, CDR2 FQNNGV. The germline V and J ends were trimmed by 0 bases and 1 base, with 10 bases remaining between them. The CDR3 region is CASSLDPGGSYEQYV. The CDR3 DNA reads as TGTGCCAGCAGCTTAGATCCTGGGGGTTCCTACGAGCAGTACGTC.

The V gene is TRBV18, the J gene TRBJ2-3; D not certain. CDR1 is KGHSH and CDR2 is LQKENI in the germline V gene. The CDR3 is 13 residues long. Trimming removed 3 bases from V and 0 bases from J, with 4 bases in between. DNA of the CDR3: TGTGCCAGCTCACCCGTAAGCACAGATACGCAGTATTTT. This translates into CASSPVSTDTQYF.

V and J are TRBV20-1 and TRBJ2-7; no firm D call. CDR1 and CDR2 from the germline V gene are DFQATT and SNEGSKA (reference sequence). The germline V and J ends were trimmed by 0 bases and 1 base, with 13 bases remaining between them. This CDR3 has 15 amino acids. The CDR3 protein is CSARDTGQSSYEQYF. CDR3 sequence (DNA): TGCAGTGCTAGAGATACCGGCCAATCTTCCTACGAGCAGTACTTC.

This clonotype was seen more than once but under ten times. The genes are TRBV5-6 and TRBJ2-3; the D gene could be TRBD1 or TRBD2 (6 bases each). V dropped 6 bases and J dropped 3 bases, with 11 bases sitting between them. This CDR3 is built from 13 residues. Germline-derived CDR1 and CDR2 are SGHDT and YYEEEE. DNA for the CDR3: TGTGCCAGCAATTGGAGGGGGACAGATACGCAGTATTTT. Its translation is CASNWRGTDTQYF.

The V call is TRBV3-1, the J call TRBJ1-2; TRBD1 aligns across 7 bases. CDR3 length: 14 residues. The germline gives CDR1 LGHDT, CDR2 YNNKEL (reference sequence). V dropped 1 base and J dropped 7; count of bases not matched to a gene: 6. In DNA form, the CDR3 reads TGTGCCAGCAGCCAAGGACAGGGCGATCGTGGCTACACCTTC. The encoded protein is CASSQGQGDRGYTF. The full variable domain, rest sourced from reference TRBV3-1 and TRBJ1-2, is DTAVSQTPKYLVTQMGNDKSIKCEQNLGHDTMYWYKQDSKKFLKIMFSYNNKELIINETVPNRFSPKSPDKAHLNLHINSLELGDSAVYFCASSQGQGDRGYTFGSGTRLTVV.

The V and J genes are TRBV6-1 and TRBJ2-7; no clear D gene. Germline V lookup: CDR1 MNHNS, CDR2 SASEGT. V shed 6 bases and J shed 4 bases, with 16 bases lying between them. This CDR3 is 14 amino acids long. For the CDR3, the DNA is TGTGCCAGCAGGAAAGAGAAAATACCATACGAGCAGTACGTC. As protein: CASRKEKIPYEQYV.

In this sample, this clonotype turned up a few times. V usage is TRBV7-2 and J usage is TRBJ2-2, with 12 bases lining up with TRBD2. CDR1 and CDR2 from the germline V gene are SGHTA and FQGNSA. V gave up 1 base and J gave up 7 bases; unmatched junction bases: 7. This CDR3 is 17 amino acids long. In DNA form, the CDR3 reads TGTGCCAGCAGCTTAGGTCCTAGCGGGGGGGCTGACGGGGAGCTGTTTTTT. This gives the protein CASSLGPSGGADGELFF.

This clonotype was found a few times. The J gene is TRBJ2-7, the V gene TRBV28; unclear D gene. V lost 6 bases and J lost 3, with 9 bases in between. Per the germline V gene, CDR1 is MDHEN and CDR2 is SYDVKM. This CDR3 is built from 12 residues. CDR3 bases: TGTGCCAGCAGCGCGGTTTTCTACGAGCAGTACGTC. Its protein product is CASSAVFYEQYV.

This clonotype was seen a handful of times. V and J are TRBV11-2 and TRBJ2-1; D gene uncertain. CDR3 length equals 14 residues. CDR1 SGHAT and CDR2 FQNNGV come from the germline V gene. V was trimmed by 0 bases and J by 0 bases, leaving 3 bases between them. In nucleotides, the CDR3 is TGTGCCAGCAGCTTAGAGCGCTCCTACAATGAGCAGTTCTTC. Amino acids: CASSLERSYNEQFF.

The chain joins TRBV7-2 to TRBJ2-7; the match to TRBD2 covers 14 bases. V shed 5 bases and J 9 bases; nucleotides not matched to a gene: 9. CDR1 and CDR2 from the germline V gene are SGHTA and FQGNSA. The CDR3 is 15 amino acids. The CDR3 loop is CASSPGLAGVQRQYF. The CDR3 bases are TGTGCCAGCAGCCCGGGACTAGCGGGGGTTCAGCGGCAGTACTTC.

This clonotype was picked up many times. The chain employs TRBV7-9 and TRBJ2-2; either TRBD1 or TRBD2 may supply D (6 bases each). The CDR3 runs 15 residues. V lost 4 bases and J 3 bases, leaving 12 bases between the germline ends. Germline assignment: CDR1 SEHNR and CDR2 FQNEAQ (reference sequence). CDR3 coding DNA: TGTGCCAGCAGCTGGAGGGCAGGGGACACCGGGGAGCTGTTTTTT. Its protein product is CASSWRAGDTGELFF.

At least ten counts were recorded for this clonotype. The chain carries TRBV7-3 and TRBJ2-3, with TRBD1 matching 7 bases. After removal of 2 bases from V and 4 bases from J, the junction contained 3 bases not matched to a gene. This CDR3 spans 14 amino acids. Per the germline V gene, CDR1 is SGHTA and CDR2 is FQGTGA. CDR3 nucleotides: TGTGCCAGCAGCTTACAGGGGGAATCAGATACGCAGTATTTT. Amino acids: CASSLQGESDTQYF.

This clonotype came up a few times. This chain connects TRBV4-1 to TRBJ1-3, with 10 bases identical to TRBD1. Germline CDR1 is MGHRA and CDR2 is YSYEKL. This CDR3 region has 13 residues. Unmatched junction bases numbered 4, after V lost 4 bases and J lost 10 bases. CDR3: CASSPGTGETIYF. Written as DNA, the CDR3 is TGCGCCAGCAGCCCTGGGACAGGGGAAACCATATATTTT.

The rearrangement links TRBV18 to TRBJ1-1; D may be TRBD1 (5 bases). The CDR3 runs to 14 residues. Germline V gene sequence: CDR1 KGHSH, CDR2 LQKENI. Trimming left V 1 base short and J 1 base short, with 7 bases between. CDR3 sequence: CASSPRQPNTEAFF. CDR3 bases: TGTGCCAGCTCACCACGACAGCCGAACACTGAAGCTTTCTTT.

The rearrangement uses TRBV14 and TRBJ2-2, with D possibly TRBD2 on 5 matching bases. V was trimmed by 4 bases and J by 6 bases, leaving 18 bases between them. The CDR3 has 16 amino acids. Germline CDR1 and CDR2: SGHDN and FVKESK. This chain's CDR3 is CASSRTGLLRAGELFF. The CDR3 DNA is TGTGCCAGCAGCCGGACGGGGTTATTGAGGGCCGGGGAGCTGTTTTTT.

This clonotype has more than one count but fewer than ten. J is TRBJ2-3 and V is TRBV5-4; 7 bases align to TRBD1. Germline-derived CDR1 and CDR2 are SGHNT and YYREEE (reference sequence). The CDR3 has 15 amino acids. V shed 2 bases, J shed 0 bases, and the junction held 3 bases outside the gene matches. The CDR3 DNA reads TGTGCCAGCAGCTTAGGGGGCCGAAGCACAGATACGCAGTATTTT. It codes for CASSLGGRSTDTQYF.

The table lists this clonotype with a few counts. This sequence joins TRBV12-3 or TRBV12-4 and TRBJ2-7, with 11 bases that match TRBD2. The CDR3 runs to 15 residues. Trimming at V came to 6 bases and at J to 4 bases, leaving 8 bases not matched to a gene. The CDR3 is CASREDVAGGYEQYF. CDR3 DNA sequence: TGTGCCAGCAGGGAAGATGTAGCGGGGGGGTACGAGCAGTACTTC.

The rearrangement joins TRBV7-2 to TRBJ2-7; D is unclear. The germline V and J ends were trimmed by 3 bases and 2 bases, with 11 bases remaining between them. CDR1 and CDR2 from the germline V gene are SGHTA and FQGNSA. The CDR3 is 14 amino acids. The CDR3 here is CASSFSPGPYEQYF. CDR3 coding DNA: TGTGCCAGCAGCTTTTCGCCAGGCCCCTACGAGCAGTACTTC.

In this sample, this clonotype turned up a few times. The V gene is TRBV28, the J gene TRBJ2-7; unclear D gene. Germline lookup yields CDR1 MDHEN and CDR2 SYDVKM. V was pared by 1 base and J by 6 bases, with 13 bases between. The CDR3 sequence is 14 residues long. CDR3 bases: TGTGCCAGCAGTTTATTGGCAGGAACGGGCGAGCAGTACGTC. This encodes CASSLLAGTGEQYV.

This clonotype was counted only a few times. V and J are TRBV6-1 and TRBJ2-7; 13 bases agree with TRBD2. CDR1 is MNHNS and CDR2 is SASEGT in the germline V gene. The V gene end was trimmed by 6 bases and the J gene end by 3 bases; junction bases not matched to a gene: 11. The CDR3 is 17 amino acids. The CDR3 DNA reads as TGTGCCAGCAGGGAACTAGCGGGGGGGTTCCTCGGCTACGAGCAGTACTTC. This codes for CASRELAGGFLGYEQYF.

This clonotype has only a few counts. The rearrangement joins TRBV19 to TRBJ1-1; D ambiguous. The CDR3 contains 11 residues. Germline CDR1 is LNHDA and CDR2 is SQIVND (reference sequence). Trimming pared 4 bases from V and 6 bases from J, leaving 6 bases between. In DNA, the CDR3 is TGTGCCAGTAGTAATAGCGCTGAAGCTTTCTTT. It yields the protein CASSNSAEAFF.

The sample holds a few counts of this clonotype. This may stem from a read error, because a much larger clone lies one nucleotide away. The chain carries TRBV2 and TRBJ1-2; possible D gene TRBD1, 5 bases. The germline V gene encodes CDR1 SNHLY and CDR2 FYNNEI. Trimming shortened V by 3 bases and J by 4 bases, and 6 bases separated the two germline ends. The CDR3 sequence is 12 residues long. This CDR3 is CASSETAYGYTF. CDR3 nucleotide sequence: TGTGCCAGCAGTGAGACAGCCTATGGCTACACCTTC.